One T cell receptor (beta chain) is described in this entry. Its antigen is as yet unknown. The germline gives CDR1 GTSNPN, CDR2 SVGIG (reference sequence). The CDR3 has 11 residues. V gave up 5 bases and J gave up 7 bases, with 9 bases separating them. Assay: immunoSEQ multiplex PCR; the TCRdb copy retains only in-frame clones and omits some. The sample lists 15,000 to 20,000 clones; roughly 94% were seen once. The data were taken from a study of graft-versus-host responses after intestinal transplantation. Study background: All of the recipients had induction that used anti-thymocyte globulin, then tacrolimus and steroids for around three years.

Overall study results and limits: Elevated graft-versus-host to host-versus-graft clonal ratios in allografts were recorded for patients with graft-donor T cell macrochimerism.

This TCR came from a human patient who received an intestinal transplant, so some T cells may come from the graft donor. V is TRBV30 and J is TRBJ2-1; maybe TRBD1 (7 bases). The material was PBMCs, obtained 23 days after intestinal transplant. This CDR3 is CAWAGGNEQFF. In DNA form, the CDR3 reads TGTGCCTGGGCAGGGGGGAATGAGCAGTTCTTC.